The clone carrying this T cell receptor beta chain has a single count. Here immunoSEQ multiplex PCR was the method, and the copy in TCRdb shows in-frame clones only, minus some. The table has around 150,000 clones, roughly nine tenths seen once; the top ten hold roughly a sixth. The V gene lost 4 bases and the J gene lost 6 bases, with 14 bases spanning the gap. This CDR3 has 13 amino acids. Germline values: CDR1 SGHNT, CDR2 YYREEE (reference sequence). This record comes from a study of blood T cell repertoires in COVID-19. Study as a whole: The United States, Italy and Spain were the sources of the acute and convalescent COVID-19 samples. T cells, B-cell-depleted T cells, or PBMCs provided the cDNA or gDNA that served as material.

Sequenced input: peripheral blood. The chain carries TRBV5-4 and TRBJ2-7; the D gene is possibly TRBD2 (6 bases). The receptor was derived from a man between 60 and 75 years old with active or convalescent COVID-19. Here the CDR3 DNA reads TGTGCCAGCAGCAGGGAGGCAGATCGCGAGCAGTACTTC. Translated, it gives CASSREADREQYF. Variable domain in full (rest from reference TRBV5-4 and TRBJ2-7): ETGVTQSPTHLIKTRGQQVTLRCSSQSGHNTVSWYQQALGQGPQFIFQYYREEENGRGNFPPRFSGLQFPNYSSELNVNALELDDSALYLCASSREADREQYFGPGTRLTVT.